The sequence of this T cell receptor (beta chain) was determined in a study of blood T cell repertoires in COVID-19. CDR1 and CDR2 (germline): SGHRS, YFSETQ. The CDR3 has 13 residues. V was clipped by 4 bases and J by 9 bases; unmatched bases: 4. TCRdb's copy holds only in-frame clones and misses some; the assay was immunoSEQ multiplex PCR. Here the sample spans about 40,000 clones, about 85% being singletons. The TCR sequence derives from a human donor in a cohort sampled during active COVID-19. The genes are TRBV5-1 and TRBJ2-1; 10 nucleotides agree with TRBD1. Sequencing was carried out using peripheral blood. The CDR3 sequence is CASSVDRGIEQFF. The CDR3 DNA follows: TGCGCCAGCAGCGTGGACAGGGGGATTGAGCAGTTCTTC. The full variable domain, in which reference TRBV5-1 and TRBJ2-1 provide the parts outside the CDR3, is KAGVTQTPRYLIKTRGQQVTLSCSPISGHRSVSWYQQTPGQGLQFLFEYFSETQRNKGNFPGRFSGRQFSNSRSEMNVSTLELGDSALYLCASSVDRGIEQFFGPGTRLTVL.